The entry below describes one TCR beta chain. The data are from a study of blood T cell repertoires in COVID-19. Study-level information: PBMCs, B-cell-depleted T cells, or T cells were the source of the cDNA or gDNA that made up the material.

In the authors' workflow: Amplifying reference gene primers gave estimates of nucleated cell counts. The repertoire was sequenced with immunoSEQ multiplex PCR; TCRdb's copy has only in-frame clones and lacks some. The DNA was the basis for D and trimming; V, J and clone size are from that table. The repertoire consists of around 270,000 clones, with approximately 92% occurring once and the leading ten covering 2.6%. Sequenced material: peripheral blood. This clonotype was sampled from a person under 35 with COVID-19, enrolled during active disease.

Here the CDR3 reads CASSRGTKITYNEQFF. CDR3 sequence (DNA): TGTGCCAGCAGTAGGGGGACTAAGATAACCTACAATGAGCAGTTCTTC. This chain uses TRBV6-6 with TRBJ2-1; possible D gene TRBD2, 7 bases. Deletions cut 5 bases from V and 2 bases from J, with 16 bases between. Germline loops: CDR1 MNHNY, CDR2 SVGAGI (reference sequence). The CDR3 loop spans 16 amino acids.